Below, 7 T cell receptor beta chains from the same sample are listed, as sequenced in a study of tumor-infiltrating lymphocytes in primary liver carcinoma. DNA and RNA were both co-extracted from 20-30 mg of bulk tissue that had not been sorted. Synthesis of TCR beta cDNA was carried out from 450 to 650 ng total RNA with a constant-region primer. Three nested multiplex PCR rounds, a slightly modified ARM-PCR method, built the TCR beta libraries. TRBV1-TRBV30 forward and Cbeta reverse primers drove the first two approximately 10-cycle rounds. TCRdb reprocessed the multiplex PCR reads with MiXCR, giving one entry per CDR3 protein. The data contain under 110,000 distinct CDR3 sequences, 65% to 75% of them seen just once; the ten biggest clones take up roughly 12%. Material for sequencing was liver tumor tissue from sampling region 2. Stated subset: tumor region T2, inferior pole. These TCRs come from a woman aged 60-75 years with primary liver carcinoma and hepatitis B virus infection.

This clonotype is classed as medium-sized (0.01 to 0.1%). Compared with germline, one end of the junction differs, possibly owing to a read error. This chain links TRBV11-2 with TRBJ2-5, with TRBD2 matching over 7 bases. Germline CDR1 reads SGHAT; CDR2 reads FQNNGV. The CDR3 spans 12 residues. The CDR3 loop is CASSLNSGGSDF. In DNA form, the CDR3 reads TGTGCCAGCAGCTTAAATTCGGGCGGGAGCGACTTC.

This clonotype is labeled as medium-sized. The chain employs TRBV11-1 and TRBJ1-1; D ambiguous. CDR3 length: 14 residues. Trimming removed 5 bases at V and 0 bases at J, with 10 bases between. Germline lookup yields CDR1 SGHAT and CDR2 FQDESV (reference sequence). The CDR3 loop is CASSLMSLNTEAFF. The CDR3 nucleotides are TGTGCCAGCAGCCTAATGTCCCTGAACACTGAAGCTTTCTTT.

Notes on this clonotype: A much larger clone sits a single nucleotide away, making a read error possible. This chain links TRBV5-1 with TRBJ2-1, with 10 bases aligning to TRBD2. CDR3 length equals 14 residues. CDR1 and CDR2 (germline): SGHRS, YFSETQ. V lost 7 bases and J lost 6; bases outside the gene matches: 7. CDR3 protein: CASGSAGGANEQFF. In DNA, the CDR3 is TGCGCCAGCGGCTCAGCGGGGGGGGCCAATGAGCAGTTCTTC.

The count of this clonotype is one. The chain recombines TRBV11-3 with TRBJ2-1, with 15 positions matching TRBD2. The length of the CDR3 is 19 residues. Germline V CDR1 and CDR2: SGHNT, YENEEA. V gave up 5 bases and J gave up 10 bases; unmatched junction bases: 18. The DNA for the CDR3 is TGTGCCAGCAGCGCCGGACATAGGGGACTAGCGGGAGGATTCAACGAGCAGTTCTTC. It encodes CASSAGHRGLAGGFNEQFF. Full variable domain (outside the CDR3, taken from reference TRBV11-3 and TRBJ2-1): EAGVVQSPRYKIIEKKQPVAFWCNPISGHNTLYWYLQNLGQGPELLIRYENEEAVDDSQLPKDRFSAERLKGVDSTLKIQPAELGDSAVYLCASSAGHRGLAGGFNEQFFGPGTRLTVL.

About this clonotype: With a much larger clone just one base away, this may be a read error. The CDR3 here is CASSLETGGGGALF. CDR3 bases: TGCGCCAGCAGCTTGGAAACAGGGGGCGGTGGAGCTCTCTTT. The chain employs TRBV5-1 and TRBJ1-1; TRBD1 agrees at 9 bases. The V gene's germline CDR1 is SGHRS and CDR2 YFSETQ. CDR3 length equals 14 residues.

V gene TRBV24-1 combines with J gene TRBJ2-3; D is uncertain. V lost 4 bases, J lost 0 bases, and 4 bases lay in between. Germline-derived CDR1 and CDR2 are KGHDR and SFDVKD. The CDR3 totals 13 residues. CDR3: CATSEDSTDTQYF. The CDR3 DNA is TGTGCCACCAGTGAAGATAGCACAGATACGCAGTATTTT.

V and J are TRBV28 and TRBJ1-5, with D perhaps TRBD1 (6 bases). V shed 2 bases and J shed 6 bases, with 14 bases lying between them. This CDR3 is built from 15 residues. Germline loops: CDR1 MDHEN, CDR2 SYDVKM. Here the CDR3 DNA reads TGTGCCAGCAGTTTAGAGACAGGACTCAGTCAGCCCCAGCATTTT. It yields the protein CASSLETGLSQPQHF. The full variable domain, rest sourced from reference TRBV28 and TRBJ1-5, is DVKVTQSSRYLVKRTGEKVFLECVQDMDHENMFWYRQDPGLGLRLIYFSYDVKMKEKGDIPEGYSVSREKKERFSLILESASTNQTSMYLCASSLETGLSQPQHFGDGTRLSIL.